The rows below give T cell receptor beta chains drawn from one sample of a study of metastatic and nonmetastatic thyroid tumors. TCRdb re-called the PCR reads via MiXCR. The table records under 20,000 clones, roughly 25% of them present only once. Material for sequencing was blood. The source is a male donor with papillary thyroid cancer or a benign thyroid nodule (not recorded which). Some clones in this sample may be carry-over from other donors' samples. Both conserved end residues are part of each CDR3. Each record gives: J gene, V gene, D gene, CDR3 protein. A D gene is named only where the DNA matches it firmly.

>TRBJ2-5|TRBV24-1|TRBD1
CATASRTGVETQYF
>TRBJ2-7|TRBV11-2|NA
CASSLWGGHYEQYF
>TRBJ2-7|TRBV7-9|NA
CASSSLPWVLDEQYF
>TRBJ2-5|TRBV6-1|TRBD2
CASYKGVSGMETQYF
>TRBJ1-3|TRBV9|NA
CASSVSPSISGNTIYF
>TRBJ2-7|TRBV11-3|NA
CASSLGPLAEGEQYF
>TRBJ2-3|TRBV19|TRBD2
CASTSGGGRTDTQYF
>TRBJ1-1|TRBV20-1|NA
CSARPMTGTEAFF
>TRBJ1-2|TRBV7-8|TRBD1
CASSLGRDRNYGYTF
>TRBJ1-6|TRBV7-8|NA
CASLTENSPLHF
>TRBJ2-3|TRBV28|TRBD1
CASSREQGAGPTDTQYF
>TRBJ1-2|TRBV6-1|NA
CASRQESNYGYTF
>TRBJ2-7|TRBV6-1|NA
CASSERSEPSYEQYF
>TRBJ1-2|TRBV6-1|NA
CASSPGTHANYGYTF
>TRBJ2-1|TRBV11-2|NA
CASSVAGTYNEQFF
>TRBJ2-1|TRBV29-1|NA
CSVVPPLRGIAYNEQFF
>TRBJ1-2|TRBV30|NA
CAWSVWGYGYTF
>TRBJ2-5|TRBV30|TRBD1
CAWIGQGQETQYF
>TRBJ2-5|TRBV10-3|NA
CAIRDSGRGGTQYF
>TRBJ2-1|TRBV30|NA
CARTLGGLYNEQFF
>TRBJ2-5|TRBV3-1|NA
CASSPSPGQTQYF
>TRBJ2-7|TRBV2|TRBD2
CASSLAGATYEQYF
>TRBJ1-2|TRBV15|NA
CATSRAGETYGYTF
>TRBJ1-5|TRBV11-1|TRBD1
CASSVRDRVCQPQHF